This entry describes one TCR beta chain. Its antigen is still unknown. At one end the junction does not follow the germline gene, possibly because of a read error. The record originates from a study of tumor and adjacent non-tumor tissue in lung cancer. On the study more broadly: The patients, around 9 men and a handful of women, were about 30 to 85 with stage I to III disease. Around 4.2 million productive TCRbeta reads were obtained per sample on average.

The template was RNA from unsorted bulk tissue. Distant lung tissue was collected more than 3 cm away from the tumor edge. Findings of the study overall: TCR diversity was significantly greater in tumor than normal lung tissue. Top 100 clones took a larger repertoire share in normal lung.

Three rounds of nested PCR, following a modified ARM-PCR protocol, produced the TCRbeta library. Using its own MiXCR run on the multiplex PCR reads, TCRdb lists one record per CDR3 protein. Of around 100,000 distinct CDR3 sequences in the sample, approximately 65% are singletons; the top ten hold roughly 18%. CDR1 is DFQATT, CDR2 SNEGSKA, per germline (reference sequence). CDR3 length: 16 amino acids. The clonotype originates from a man aged 25-40 years with non-small cell lung cancer. The chain is built from TRBV20-1 and TRBJ2-1, with 9 bases fitting TRBD2. The sample comprised distant non-tumor lung tissue. CDR3 loop: CSVRESSGVTYNEQFF. CDR3 bases: TGCAGTGTTAGAGAGTCTAGCGGGGTGACCTACAATGAGCAGTTCTTC.